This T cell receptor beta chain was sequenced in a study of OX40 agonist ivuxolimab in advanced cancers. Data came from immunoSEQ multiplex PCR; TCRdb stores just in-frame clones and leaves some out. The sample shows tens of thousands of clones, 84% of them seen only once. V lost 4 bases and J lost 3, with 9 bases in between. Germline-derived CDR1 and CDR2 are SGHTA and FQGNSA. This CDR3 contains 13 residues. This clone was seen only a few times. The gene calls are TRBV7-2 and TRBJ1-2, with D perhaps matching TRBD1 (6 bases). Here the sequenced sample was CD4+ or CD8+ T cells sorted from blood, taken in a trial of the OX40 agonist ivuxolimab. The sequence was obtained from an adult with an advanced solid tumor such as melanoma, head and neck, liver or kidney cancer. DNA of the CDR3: TGTGCCAGCAGCTCGGGGGCCTACTATGGCTACACCTTC. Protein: CASSSGAYYGYTF.